This T cell receptor (beta chain) was documented in a study of blood T cell repertoires in COVID-19. The wider study: Italy, Spain and the United States were the sources of the convalescent and acute COVID-19 samples. In each case, the material was cDNA or gDNA derived from T cells, B-cell-depleted T cells, or PBMCs.

Sequencing used immunoSEQ multiplex PCR; TCRdb keeps in-frame clones, though not all of them. The sample includes around 200,000 clones, about nine tenths of them seen just once. The ends lost 10 bases at V and 7 bases at J; junction bases unmatched: 13. The CDR3 has 16 amino acids. Per germline, CDR1 MNHNY and CDR2 SVGAGI (reference sequence). Sequenced: peripheral blood. The genes are TRBV6-6 and TRBJ2-2, with 12 nucleotides matching TRBD1. This TCR came from a man older than 75 with acute or convalescent COVID-19. In DNA form, the CDR3 reads TGTGCCACCATGCGGGGGACAGGGGGCGTCTTCGGGGAGCTGTTTTTT. Translating it yields CATMRGTGGVFGELFF.